This TCR beta chain came from a study of vaccination and CD4 T cells after COVID-19. For the study at large: Four females and six males made up the convalescents, with two Hispanic. The cells in question were stimulated using overlapping spike peptides derived from SARS-CoV-2, HCoV-NL63, HCoV-OC43 and HCoV-229E. For control cultures, the treatment was a CEFX pool, an HIV-1 Nef pool, or no peptide.

This CDR3 is built from 17 residues. V lost 2 bases to trimming and J lost 7 bases, with 24 bases between them. Germline V gene lookup returns CDR1 SGDLS and CDR2 YYNGEE. Concerning this clonotype: The antigen is unknown.

Time point in this sample: late sampling 161 to 241 days after vaccination in a few convalescent patients. Treatment of the sample: roughly 10-day PBMC culture with coronavirus spike peptide pools or control peptides (ViraFEST assay). Cultured CD4+ T-cell DNA underwent Oncomine TCR Beta short-read sequencing. From cultured CD4+ T cells, genomic DNA was extracted. TCRdb processed the PCR reads anew with MiXCR; each CDR3 protein has one entry. The sample includes tens of thousands of distinct CDR3 sequences, about 40% seen only once; the top ten take roughly 9.9%. This specimen was CD4+ T cells from blood, cultured in vitro, taken about 7 months after SARS-CoV-2 vaccination. V and J are TRBV9 and TRBJ1-2; possible D gene TRBD1, 5 bases. The source of this sequence is a human donor who had recovered from COVID-19. The CDR3 here is CASSVKPPGTSGAGYTF. The CDR3 DNA follows: TGTGCCAGCAGCGTTAAGCCCCCCGGGACGTCGGGTGCTGGCTACACCTTC.